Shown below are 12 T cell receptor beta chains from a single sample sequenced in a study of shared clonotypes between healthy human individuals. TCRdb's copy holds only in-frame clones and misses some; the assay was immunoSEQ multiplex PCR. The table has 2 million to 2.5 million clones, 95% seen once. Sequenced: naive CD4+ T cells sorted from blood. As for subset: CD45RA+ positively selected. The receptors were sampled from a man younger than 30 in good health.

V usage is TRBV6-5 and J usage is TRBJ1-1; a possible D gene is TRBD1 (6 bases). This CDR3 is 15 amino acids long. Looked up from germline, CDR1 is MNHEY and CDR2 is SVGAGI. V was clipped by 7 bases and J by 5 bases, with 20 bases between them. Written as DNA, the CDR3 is TGTGCCAGCAAACAAACAGGGTTCGGGTTTACTGAAGCTTTCTTT. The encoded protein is CASKQTGFGFTEAFF.

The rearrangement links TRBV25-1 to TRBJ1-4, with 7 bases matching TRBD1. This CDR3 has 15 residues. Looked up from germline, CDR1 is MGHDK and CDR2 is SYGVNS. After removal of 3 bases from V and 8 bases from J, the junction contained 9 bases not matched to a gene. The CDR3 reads CASSDRDRAYEKLFF. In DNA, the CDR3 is TGTGCCAGCAGTGATAGAGACAGGGCGTACGAAAAACTGTTTTTT.

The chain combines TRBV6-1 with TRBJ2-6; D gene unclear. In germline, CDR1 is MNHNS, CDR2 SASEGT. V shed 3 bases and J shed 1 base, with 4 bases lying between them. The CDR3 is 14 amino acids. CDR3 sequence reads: CASSDFSGANVLTF. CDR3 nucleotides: TGTGCCAGCAGTGACTTTTCTGGGGCCAACGTCCTGACTTTC.

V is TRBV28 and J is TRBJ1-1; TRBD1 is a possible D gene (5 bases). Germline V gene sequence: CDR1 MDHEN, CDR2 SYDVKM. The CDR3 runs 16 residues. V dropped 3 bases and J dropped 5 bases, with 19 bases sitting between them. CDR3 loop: CASSFGAGRGRTEAFF. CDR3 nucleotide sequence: TGTGCCAGCAGTTTTGGGGCAGGGAGGGGAAGGACTGAAGCTTTCTTT.

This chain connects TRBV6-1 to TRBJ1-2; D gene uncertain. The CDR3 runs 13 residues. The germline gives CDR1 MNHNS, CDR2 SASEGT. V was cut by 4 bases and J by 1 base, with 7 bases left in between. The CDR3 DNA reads TGTGCCAGCAGTGCTCGGATTAACTATGGCTACACCTTC. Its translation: CASSARINYGYTF.

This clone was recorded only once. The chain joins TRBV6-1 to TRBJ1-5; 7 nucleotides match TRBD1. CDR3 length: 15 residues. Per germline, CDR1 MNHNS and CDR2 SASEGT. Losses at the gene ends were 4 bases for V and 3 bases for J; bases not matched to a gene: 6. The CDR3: CASSGGQAFNQPQHF. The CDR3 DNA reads TGTGCCAGCAGTGGAGGACAGGCGTTCAATCAGCCCCAGCATTTT.

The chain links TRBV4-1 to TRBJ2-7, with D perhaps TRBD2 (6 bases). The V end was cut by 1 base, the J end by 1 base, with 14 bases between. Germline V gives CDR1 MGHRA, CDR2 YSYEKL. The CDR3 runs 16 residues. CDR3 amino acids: CASSQGGGRFSYEQYF. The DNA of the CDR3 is TGCGCCAGCAGCCAAGGGGGAGGTAGGTTTTCCTACGAGCAGTACTTC.

CDR3 in amino acids: CASSFSGQGADVYGYTF. DNA for the CDR3: TGTGCCAGCAGTTTCTCGGGACAGGGGGCCGATGTCTATGGCTACACCTTC. The rearrangement uses TRBV5-4 and TRBJ1-2; 12 bases line up with TRBD1. Germline-derived CDR1 and CDR2 are SGHNT and YYREEE (reference sequence). V shed 5 bases, J shed 4 bases, and the junction held 12 bases outside the gene matches. The length of the CDR3 is 17 residues.

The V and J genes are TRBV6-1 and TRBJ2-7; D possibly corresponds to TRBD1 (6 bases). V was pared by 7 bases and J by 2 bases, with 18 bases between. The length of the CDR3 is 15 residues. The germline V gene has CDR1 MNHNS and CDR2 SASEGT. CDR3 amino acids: CASTQTGTLAYEQYF. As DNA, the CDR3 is TGTGCCAGCACCCAGACAGGCACCCTTGCCTACGAGCAGTACTTC.

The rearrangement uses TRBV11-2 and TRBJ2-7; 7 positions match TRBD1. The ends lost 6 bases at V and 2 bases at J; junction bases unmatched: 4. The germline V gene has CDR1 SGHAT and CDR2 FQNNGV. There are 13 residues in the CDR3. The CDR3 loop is CASRATGTYEQYF. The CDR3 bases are TGTGCCAGCAGGGCGACAGGGACCTACGAGCAGTACTTC.

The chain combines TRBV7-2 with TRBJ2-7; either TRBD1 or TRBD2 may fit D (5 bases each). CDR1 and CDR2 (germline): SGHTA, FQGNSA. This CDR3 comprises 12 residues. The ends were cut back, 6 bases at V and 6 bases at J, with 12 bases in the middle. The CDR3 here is CASSYPGTEQYF. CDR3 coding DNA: TGTGCCAGCAGTTACCCCGGGACCGAGCAGTACTTC.

CDR3 DNA sequence: TGTGCCAGCAGTGAAACAGGGATAAGCTCCTACGAGCAGTACTTC. Translating it yields CASSETGISSYEQYF. The chain has TRBV6-1 and TRBJ2-7; TRBD1 might be the D (6 bases). V was cut by 2 bases and J by 0 bases, with 11 bases left in between. The germline gives CDR1 MNHNS, CDR2 SASEGT. The CDR3 consists of 15 residues.